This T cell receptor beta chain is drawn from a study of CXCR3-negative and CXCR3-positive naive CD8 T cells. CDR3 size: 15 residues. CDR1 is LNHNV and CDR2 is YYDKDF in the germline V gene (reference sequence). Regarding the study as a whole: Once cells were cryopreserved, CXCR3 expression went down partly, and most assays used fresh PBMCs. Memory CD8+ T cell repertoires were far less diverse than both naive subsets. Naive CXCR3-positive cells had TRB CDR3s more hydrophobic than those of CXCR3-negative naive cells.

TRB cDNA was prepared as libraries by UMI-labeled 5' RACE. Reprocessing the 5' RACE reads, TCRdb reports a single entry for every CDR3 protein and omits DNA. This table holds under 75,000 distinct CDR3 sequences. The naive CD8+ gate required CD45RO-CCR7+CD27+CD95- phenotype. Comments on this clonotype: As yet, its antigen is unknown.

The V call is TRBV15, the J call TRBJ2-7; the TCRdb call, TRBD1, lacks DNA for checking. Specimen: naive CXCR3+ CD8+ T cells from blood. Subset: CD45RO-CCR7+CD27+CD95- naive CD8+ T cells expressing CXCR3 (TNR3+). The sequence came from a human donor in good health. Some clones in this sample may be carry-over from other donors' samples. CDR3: CATSRWTGTSYEQYF.